A selection of T cell receptor beta chains follows, all from one sample in a study of blood T cell repertoires in COVID-19. Sequencing used immunoSEQ multiplex PCR; TCRdb keeps in-frame clones, though not all of them. The sample includes around 140,000 clones, roughly 89% seen only once; the top ten take less than 3%. Sequencing used peripheral blood. The receptors come from a man between 60 and 75 years old with active or convalescent COVID-19. Each CDR3 is given with its conserved first and last residue. Each record gives: clone size, J gene, D gene, V gene, CDR3 protein, CDR3 DNA. D genes are given only for firm matches. Clone size is shown for a subset of rows, as once, few, many or a class of expanded clone.

-	TRBJ2-1	TRBD2	TRBV19	CASSRRLAGVNEQFF	TGTGCCAGTAGTCGGAGACTAGCGGGAGTCAATGAGCAGTTCTTC
-	TRBJ1-1	-	TRBV9	CASSVNRASTEAFF	TGTGCCAGCAGCGTAAACAGGGCTAGCACTGAAGCTTTCTTT
-	TRBJ2-3	TRBD2	TRBV28	CASSSGGSTDTQYF	TGTGCCAGCAGTTCGGGGGGGAGCACAGATACGCAGTATTTT
-	TRBJ2-1	-	TRBV19	CASSISPAAGEQFF	TGTGCCAGTAGTATATCCCCCGCCGCGGGAGAGCAGTTCTTC
-	TRBJ2-1	TRBD2	TRBV6-4	CASSELGGYNEQFF	TGTGCCAGCAGTGAATTGGGGGGGTACAATGAGCAGTTCTTC
-	TRBJ2-5	-	TRBV7-9	CASSPSGAYQETQYF	TGTGCCAGCAGCCCAAGCGGAGCGTACCAAGAGACCCAGTACTTC
-	TRBJ2-5	TRBD2	TRBV4-1	CASSPGGGSETQYF	TGCGCCAGCAGCCCCGGGGGGGGCTCAGAGACCCAGTACTTC
-	TRBJ2-1	TRBD2	TRBV29-1	CSVTGGLDEQFF	TGCAGCGTTACGGGGGGGCTGGATGAGCAGTTCTTC
-	TRBJ1-3	-	TRBV18	CASSPLQGTSGNTIYF	TGTGCCAGCTCACCGCTGCAGGGAACCTCTGGAAACACCATATATTTT
-	TRBJ2-3	TRBD1	TRBV5-1	CASSPFRAGGLSDTQYF	TGCGCCAGCAGCCCATTTCGGGCAGGGGGCTTATCAGATACGCAGTATTTT
once	TRBJ1-2	-	TRBV30	CATGRPGYYGYTF	TGTGCCACCGGGCGGCCGGGGTACTATGGCTACACCTTC
-	TRBJ2-3	-	TRBV24-1	CATGLRDSYTDTQYF	TGTGCCACCGGCCTTAGAGACAGCTACACAGATACGCAGTATTTT
-	TRBJ2-1	-	TRBV4-2	CASSQARTRANNEQFF	TGTGCCAGCAGCCAAGCTAGAACTAGAGCAAACAATGAGCAGTTCTTC
-	TRBJ2-1	TRBD2	TRBV6-1	CASSDPYQALAGNEQFF	TGTGCCAGCAGTGATCCTTATCAGGCCCTAGCGGGTAATGAGCAGTTCTTC
once	TRBJ2-7	-	TRBV7-9	CASSPDMRLTYEQYF	TGTGCCAGCAGCCCGGACATGCGGTTGACCTACGAGCAGTACTTC
-	TRBJ2-2	TRBD1	TRBV19	CASLPNRGANTGELFF	TGTGCCAGTTTACCCAACAGGGGCGCGAACACCGGGGAGCTGTTTTTT
-	TRBJ1-2	-	TRBV18	CATFMSNYGYTF	TGTGCCACTTTTATGAGTAACTATGGCTACACCTTC
-	TRBJ2-2	TRBD2	TRBV11-2	CASRLAGTNTGELFF	TGTGCCAGCAGGTTAGCGGGAACGAACACCGGGGAGCTGTTTTTT
-	TRBJ2-2	-	TRBV12-5	CASGPGGGALTGELFF	TGTGCTAGTGGTCCTGGTGGCGGGGCACTCACCGGGGAGCTGTTTTTT
-	TRBJ1-5	-	TRBV10-3	CATREGGQPQHF	TGTGCCACCAGGGAAGGGGGTCAGCCCCAGCATTTT
-	TRBJ2-7	TRBD2	TRBV3-1/TRBV3-2	CASSQDVERDYEQYF	TGTGCCAGCAGCCAAGATGTTGAGCGGGACTACGAGCAGTACTTC
-	TRBJ2-1	TRBD2	TRBV19	CASSFSGSSYNEQFF	TGTGCCAGTAGTTTTAGCGGGAGCTCCTACAATGAGCAGTTCTTC